The sequence of this T cell receptor beta chain was determined in a study of blood T cell repertoires in COVID-19. Produced via immunoSEQ multiplex PCR; TCRdb's table is partial and in-frame only. This sample has around 170,000 clones, with 87% found just once. Participant ages covered roughly 18 to 89 years across 20 to 30 US areas. Which cohort a participant joined came from the clinical history participants gave. The CDR3 is made up of 14 amino acids. The V and J ends lost 1 base and 7 bases, in that order; junction bases with no gene match: 6. The germline V gene has CDR1 SGHNT and CDR2 YYREEE (reference sequence).

The chain joins TRBV5-4 to TRBJ1-2; 8 bases line up with TRBD1. Sequencing was carried out using PBMCs or T cells enriched from blood (not recorded which). The sequence was obtained from a woman between 50 and 59 years old who had recovered from COVID-19. The CDR3 DNA follows: TGTGCCAGCAGCTTGACAGGGGGGCCGCCTGGCTACACCTTC. Translation: CASSLTGGPPGYTF.